Sequencing of this T cell receptor beta chain was carried out in a study of identical twins. TCRdb fed the 5' RACE reads into MiXCR, producing one record per CDR3 protein. The sample lists fewer than 650,000 distinct CDR3 sequences, around 9.6% occurring once. Study outcomes and limitations: Cord blood's abundant beta clonotypes had fewer insertions, unlike memory repertoires.

V lost 3 bases, J lost 5 bases, and 14 bases lay in between. The germline gives CDR1 SGHRS, CDR2 YFSETQ. This CDR3 contains 14 residues. This clonotype was seen more than once but under ten times. Its antigen is currently unknown. This sample also belongs to another study, concerning yellow fever vaccine responses in identical twins.

The chain links TRBV5-1 to TRBJ2-5; D assignment may be TRBD1 or TRBD2 (6 bases each). The sample consisted of PBMCs. The TCR originated in a woman under 30 in good health. In nucleotides, the CDR3 is TGCGCCAGCAGCTGGGGGGACACAACGGAGACCCAGTACTTC. Its protein is CASSWGDTTETQYF.